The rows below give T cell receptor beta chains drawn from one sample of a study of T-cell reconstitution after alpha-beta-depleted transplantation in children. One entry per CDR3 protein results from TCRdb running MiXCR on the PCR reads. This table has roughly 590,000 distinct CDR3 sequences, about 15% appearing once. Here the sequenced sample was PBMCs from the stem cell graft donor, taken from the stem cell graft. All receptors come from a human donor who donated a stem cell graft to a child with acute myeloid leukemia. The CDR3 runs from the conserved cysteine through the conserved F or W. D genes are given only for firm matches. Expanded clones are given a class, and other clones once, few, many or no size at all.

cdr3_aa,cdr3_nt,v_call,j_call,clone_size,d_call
CSASFGPYNQPQHF,TGCAGTGCTAGTTTTGGGCCGTACAATCAGCCCCAGCATTTT,TRBV20-1,TRBJ1-5,many,-
CASSRQGAEQFF,TGTGCCAGCAGTCGGCAGGGGGCTGAGCAGTTCTTC,TRBV12-3/TRBV12-4,TRBJ2-1,many,TRBD1
CASSLGRGPSRTQYF,TGTGCCAGCAGCTTGGGGCGGGGGCCCTCCCGTACGCAGTATTTT,TRBV13,TRBJ2-3,once,-
CASSYEQVNNEQFF,TGTGCCAGCAGCTACGAACAGGTTAACAATGAGCAGTTCTTC,TRBV9,TRBJ2-1,many,-
CASSLQGQGIYEQYF,TGTGCCAGCAGCTTGCAAGGACAGGGGATATACGAGCAGTACTTC,TRBV5-6,TRBJ2-7,many,TRBD1
CSARWAGSYEQYF,TGCAGTGCTCGTTGGGCGGGCTCCTACGAGCAGTACTTC,TRBV20-1,TRBJ2-7,-,-
CASSQDTSRANTEAFF,TGCGCCAGCAGCCAAGATACCAGCAGGGCCAACACTGAAGCTTTCTTT,TRBV4-3,TRBJ1-1,-,-
CASWTQGKVFF,TGTGCCAGCTGGACCCAGGGGAAGGTGTTTTTT,TRBV6-2/TRBV6-3,TRBJ2-2,many,-
CASSPTGGSYNSPLHF,TGCGCCAGCAGCCCAACCGGAGGATCCTATAATTCACCCCTCCACTTT,TRBV5-1,TRBJ1-6,many,-
CASSRTGTGSPLHF,TGTGCCAGCAGCCGGACAGGGACGGGCTCACCCCTCCACTTT,TRBV7-2,TRBJ1-6,-,TRBD1
CASSQGPGGITEAFF,TGTGCCAGCAGCCAGGGGCCAGGGGGAATCACTGAAGCTTTCTTT,TRBV11-2,TRBJ1-1,few,TRBD1
CASSQDGAGFTEAFF,TGCGCCAGCAGCCAAGATGGGGCAGGGTTCACTGAAGCTTTCTTT,TRBV4-3,TRBJ1-1,-,-
CASEDGFYGYTF,TGTGCCAGTGAGGACGGCTTCTATGGCTACACCTTC,TRBV7-9,TRBJ1-2,many,-
CSARDGTEIYTDTQYF,TGCAGTGCTAGAGACGGAACGGAAATCTACACAGATACGCAGTATTTT,TRBV20-1,TRBJ2-3,few,-
CASSQEWVDEQTQYF,TGCGCCAGCAGCCAAGAGTGGGTCGACGAGCAGACCCAGTACTTC,TRBV4-3,TRBJ2-5,many,-
CASSWGDRGDHNEQFF,TGTGCCAGCAGTTGGGGTGACAGGGGAGATCACAATGAGCAGTTCTTC,TRBV6-5,TRBJ2-1,-,TRBD1
CASSRWGTLAKNIQYF,TGTGCCAGCAGCCGATGGGGGACTCTAGCCAAAAACATTCAGTACTTC,TRBV12-3/TRBV12-4,TRBJ2-4,-,-
CASSPYSDTQYF,TGTGCCAGCAGCCCATATTCAGATACGCAGTATTTT,TRBV5-6,TRBJ2-3,-,-
CSATQLGDKADTQYF,TGCAGTGCTACCCAACTGGGGGATAAGGCAGATACGCAGTATTTT,TRBV20-1,TRBJ2-3,many,-
CASSRPKGGNVNNEQFF,TGTGCCAGCAGTCGCCCGAAGGGGGGAAACGTAAACAATGAGCAGTTCTTC,TRBV6-2/TRBV6-3,TRBJ2-1,-,-
CASSSWTGGDTDTQYF,TGTGCCAGCAGCTCCTGGACCGGGGGAGACACAGATACGCAGTATTTT,TRBV7-3,TRBJ2-3,-,-
CASSLMPGAEDEQFF,TGTGCCAGCAGCTTAATGCCAGGGGCAGAGGATGAGCAGTTCTTC,TRBV7-3,TRBJ2-1,many,-
CAISDGVSSYEQYF,TGTGCCATCAGTGACGGGGTGAGCTCCTACGAGCAGTACTTC,TRBV10-3,TRBJ2-7,few,-
CSARGGGASNEQFF,TGCAGTGCTAGAGGCGGGGGGGCTTCGAATGAGCAGTTCTTC,TRBV20-1,TRBJ2-1,-,TRBD2
CSAALAGAPRSTQYF,TGCAGTGCCGCACTAGCGGGGGCCCCCAGATCGACCCAGTACTTC,TRBV20-1,TRBJ2-5,-,TRBD2
CATSESGGARETQYF,TGTGCCACCAGTGAGAGCGGGGGGGCCAGGGAGACCCAGTACTTC,TRBV24-1,TRBJ2-5,few,TRBD2
CSVDRVDYGYTF,TGCAGCGTTGACAGGGTTGACTATGGCTACACCTTC,TRBV29-1,TRBJ1-2,many,-
CASSPPGTGNQPQHF,TGTGCCAGCAGCCCACCTGGGACAGGGAATCAGCCCCAGCATTTT,TRBV12-3/TRBV12-4,TRBJ1-5,many,TRBD1
CASSDWTGDTGELFF,TGTGCCAGCAGTGATTGGACAGGGGACACCGGGGAGCTGTTTTTT,TRBV25-1,TRBJ2-2,-,TRBD1
CASSAGGRATGELFF,TGTGCCAGCAGCGCGGGGGGGCGGGCCACCGGGGAGCTGTTTTTT,TRBV11-1,TRBJ2-2,-,TRBD2
CASSLVVLQRNNEQFF,TGCGCCAGCAGCTTGGTGGTACTACAACGGAACAATGAGCAGTTCTTC,TRBV5-1,TRBJ2-1,-,-
CASSRGRPPYNEQFF,TGTGCCAGCAGCCGAGGGAGGCCCCCCTACAATGAGCAGTTCTTC,TRBV7-9,TRBJ2-1,few,-
CSAREGGVQGTQYF,TGCAGTGCTAGAGAGGGAGGGGTCCAGGGTACGCAGTATTTT,TRBV20-1,TRBJ2-3,many,TRBD2
CASSPPRGVSVTGELFF,TGTGCCAGCAGCCCCCCTCGAGGGGTGTCGGTGACCGGGGAGCTGTTTTTT,TRBV7-8,TRBJ2-2,-,-
CASSPGTGVGNEQFF,TGTGCCAGCAGCCCCGGTACTGGCGTGGGCAATGAGCAGTTCTTC,TRBV7-9,TRBJ2-1,few,-
CASRGQGTSGGYNEQFF,TGTGCCAGCAGGGGACAAGGGACTAGCGGGGGCTACAATGAGCAGTTCTTC,TRBV7-9,TRBJ2-1,-,TRBD2
CSAPGGLANEKLFF,TGCAGTGCCCCGGGGGGGCTTGCTAATGAAAAACTGTTTTTT,TRBV20-1,TRBJ1-4,many,-
CASIGGPSTQYF,TGTGCCAGCATTGGAGGGCCTTCTACGCAGTATTTT,TRBV6-1,TRBJ2-3,-,-
CATSSSGTGTYNEQFF,TGTGCCACCAGCAGTTCCGGGACAGGGACTTACAATGAGCAGTTCTTC,TRBV15,TRBJ2-1,many,TRBD1